The T cell receptor (beta chain) under discussion was sequenced for a study of OX40 agonist ivuxolimab in advanced cancers. The overall study: Every 2 weeks, ivuxolimab was infused into the patients intravenously at between 0.01 and 10 mg/kg. Aged about 20 to 85 with a mean of roughly 65 years, they were about 83% male. Study-wide results and caveats: At 0.1 to 3.0 mg/kg and by week 6, CD4+ and CD8+ T cells in the blood had expanded clonally.

Some clones are missing from TCRdb's copy, which holds only in-frame ones; the method was immunoSEQ multiplex PCR. The sample carries roughly 61,000 clones, just over 90% recorded once. Comment on this clone: Its specificity is unknown.

The sequence came from an adult with an advanced solid tumor such as melanoma, head and neck, liver or kidney cancer. The input for sequencing was CD4+ or CD8+ T cells sorted from blood, taken in a trial of the OX40 agonist ivuxolimab.

CDR3 in DNA: TGTGCCAGCAGTTACTCCCAGGCCCCCAATCAGCCCCAGCATTTT. Protein product: CASSYSQAPNQPQHF. V usage is TRBV6-6 and J usage is TRBJ1-5, with D hard to call. V lost 0 bases and J 3 bases, leaving 9 bases between the germline ends. The CDR3 length is 15 residues. CDR1 MNHNY and CDR2 SVGAGI come from the germline V gene (reference sequence).